The rows below give T cell receptor beta chains drawn from one sample of a study of blood T cell repertoires in COVID-19. Sequencing used immunoSEQ multiplex PCR; TCRdb keeps in-frame clones, though not all of them. Of tens of thousands of clones in the sample, approximately 89% were seen once. Source material: peripheral blood. The receptors were gathered from a man older than 75 with acute or convalescent COVID-19. The CDR3 runs from the conserved cysteine through the conserved F or W. The D gene is left open where the match is weak. Not every row has a clone size; where given, it reads once, few, many or a size class.

V gene	clone size	CDR3 length	J gene	D gene	CDR3 DNA	CDR3 protein
TRBV4-3	NA	15	TRBJ2-5	TRBD1	TGCGCCAGCAGCCAAGGAACAGGGGCGAGAGAGACCCAGTACTTC	CASSQGTGARETQYF
TRBV12-3/TRBV12-4	NA	13	TRBJ2-3	NA	TGTGCCAGCAGTTTTGGCACCACAGATACGCAGTATTTT	CASSFGTTDTQYF
TRBV27	NA	13	TRBJ2-5	TRBD2	TGTGCCAGCAGTCCGCGCGGGGGAGAGACCCAGTACTTC	CASSPRGGETQYF
TRBV7-2	NA	15	TRBJ2-7	TRBD2	TGTGCCAGCAGCTCTGGAGCGGGGAGCTCCTACGAGCAGTACTTC	CASSSGAGSSYEQYF
TRBV4-1	NA	17	TRBJ1-2	TRBD1	TGCGCCAGCAGCCCAACTCCCTCAGGGGGCGCGGACTATGGCTACACCTTC	CASSPTPSGGADYGYTF
TRBV5-1	NA	14	TRBJ2-5	NA	TGCGCCAGCAGATCAGGACTTCAAGGAGAGACCCAGTACTTC	CASRSGLQGETQYF
TRBV7-9	NA	19	TRBJ2-2	TRBD1	TGTGCCAGCAGCTTACCCCGGGACAGGGGAAACGCGAACACCGGGGAGCTGTTTTTT	CASSLPRDRGNANTGELFF
TRBV18	NA	17	TRBJ2-3	TRBD2	TGTGCCAGCTCACCCCTCTGGCGGGGGATGGAAGCAGATACGCAGTATTTT	CASSPLWRGMEADTQYF
TRBV27	NA	13	TRBJ1-2	NA	TGTGCCAGCAGTTTAGGGGGGGATTTTGGCTACACCTTC	CASSLGGDFGYTF
TRBV2	NA	18	TRBJ2-2	TRBD1	TGTGCCAGCAGTGAAAGCCTTTCACAGGGGTGGAACACCGGGGAGCTGTTTTTT	CASSESLSQGWNTGELFF
TRBV21-1	NA	15	TRBJ2-2	NA	TGTGCCAGCAGCAAAGGTGGGGGACTCACCGGGGAGCTGTTTTTT	CASSKGGGLTGELFF
TRBV6-6	NA	16	TRBJ1-1	NA	TGTGCCACCCGGGGGAGGGGCGGGCAGGAGAACACTGAAGCTTTCTTT	CATRGRGGQENTEAFF
TRBV28	NA	16	TRBJ1-4	TRBD1	TGTGCCAGCAACATTGACAGGGATGCAACTAATGAAAAACTGTTTTTT	CASNIDRDATNEKLFF
TRBV18	NA	13	TRBJ2-2	NA	TGTGCCAGCTCACCAGAACTAGTAGGGGAGCTGTTTTTT	CASSPELVGELFF
TRBV7-9	NA	16	TRBJ1-3	NA	TGTGCCAGCATCGCAGGGACACCACCCTCTGGAAACACCATATATTTT	CASIAGTPPSGNTIYF
TRBV30	NA	13	TRBJ1-4	NA	TGTGCCTGGAGTCCCGGGACATTTGAAAAACTGTTTTTT	CAWSPGTFEKLFF
TRBV3-1/TRBV3-2	NA	19	TRBJ2-7	TRBD2	TGTGCCAGCAGCCATCATACAAGGCCCGCTAGCGGGCGTTCCTACGAGCAGTACTTC	CASSHHTRPASGRSYEQYF
TRBV5-6	NA	15	TRBJ2-7	NA	TGTGCCAGCAGCCGCGGACAGCCCGGGATCTACGAGCAGTACTTC	CASSRGQPGIYEQYF
TRBV4-1	NA	14	TRBJ2-1	NA	TGCGCCAGCAGCCAAGTGGCTCCATACAATGAGCAGTTCTTC	CASSQVAPYNEQFF
TRBV29-1	NA	16	TRBJ2-3	TRBD2	TGCAGCGTCCCACTAGCGGGAGCCTCCCTTTTGGGGGGGCAGTATTTT	CSVPLAGASLLGGQYF
TRBV10-3	NA	15	TRBJ1-5	NA	TGTGCCATCAGTGAGGGCCTACAGGGTCACCAGCCCCAGCATTTT	CAISEGLQGHQPQHF
TRBV7-2	few	15	TRBJ2-5	TRBD2	TGTGCCAGCAGTCTTCAACTAGCGGGTCAAGAGACCCAGTACTTC	CASSLQLAGQETQYF
TRBV7-2	once	15	TRBJ2-7	TRBD1	TGTGCCAGCAGCATAGGGACAGGGCACACCTACGAGCAGTACTTC	CASSIGTGHTYEQYF
TRBV14	NA	16	TRBJ1-1	TRBD1	TGTGCCAGCAGCCAAGCCGGGACAGGGGTCCACACTGAAGCTTTCTTT	CASSQAGTGVHTEAFF
TRBV18	NA	15	TRBJ2-7	NA	TGTGCCAGCTCACCCATTTCCGGTATGTCCTACGAGCAGTACTTC	CASSPISGMSYEQYF
TRBV28	NA	16	TRBJ1-4	TRBD1	TGTGCCAGCAGTTTCCACCTGGGACAGGGACGGGAAAAACTGTTTTTT	CASSFHLGQGREKLFF
TRBV18	NA	15	TRBJ2-7	NA	TGTGCCAGCTCATCAGTCCAGGTCCCAACCTACGAGCAGTACTTC	CASSSVQVPTYEQYF
TRBV7-9	NA	19	TRBJ2-7	TRBD2	TGTGCCAGCAGCTTAGCCCCCCGACTAGCGGGGGGTTCGGCCTACGAGCAGTACTTC	CASSLAPRLAGGSAYEQYF
TRBV19	NA	13	TRBJ2-7	TRBD1	TGTGCCAGTAGTGAACAGGGGGGCAACGAGCAGTACTTC	CASSEQGGNEQYF
TRBV7-2	NA	12	TRBJ2-1	NA	TGTGCCAGCAGTTCGGACCGGGGTGAGCAGTTCTTC	CASSSDRGEQFF
TRBV19	NA	14	TRBJ2-5	NA	TGTGCCAGTAGTATGGGCAGGGGTAGGGAGACCCAGTACTTC	CASSMGRGRETQYF
TRBV6-2/TRBV6-3	NA	13	TRBJ1-5	NA	TGTGCCAGCAGTTTCCGTTCAGATCAGCCCCAGCATTTT	CASSFRSDQPQHF
TRBV19	NA	15	TRBJ2-3	TRBD1	TGTGCCAGTACGTCTACAGGGGCCCCCTCAGATACGCAGTATTTT	CASTSTGAPSDTQYF
TRBV7-2	NA	16	TRBJ2-3	TRBD2	TGTGCCAGCACCTTCTCTGAGGGACTAGCCACAGATACGCAGTATTTT	CASTFSEGLATDTQYF
TRBV6-5	NA	11	TRBJ1-2	NA	TGTGCCAGCAGGCAGGCAGATGGCTACACCTTC	CASRQADGYTF
TRBV6-2/TRBV6-3	NA	15	TRBJ2-4	NA	TGTGCCAGCAGTTACAGCGGTCTAGCCAAAAACATTCAGTACTTC	CASSYSGLAKNIQYF
TRBV6-2/TRBV6-3	once	14	TRBJ1-2	NA	TGTGCCAGCAGTTACGTTGGGGAGAACTATGGCTACACCTTC	CASSYVGENYGYTF
TRBV6-5	NA	14	TRBJ2-7	TRBD1	TGTGCCAGCAGTCCTTCGGACAGGAACTACGAGCAGTACTTC	CASSPSDRNYEQYF
TRBV12-3/TRBV12-4	NA	12	TRBJ1-4	NA	TGTGCCAGCAACAGGGTTAATGAAAAACTGTTTTTT	CASNRVNEKLFF
TRBV5-1	NA	14	TRBJ1-3	TRBD1	TGCGCCAGCAGCCCGCAGGGGGGAGGAAACACCATATATTTT	CASSPQGGGNTIYF
TRBV21-1	NA	16	TRBJ2-7	NA	TGTGCCAGCAGCAGCCCCGGGACAGGGGGCTTCTACGAGCAGTACTTC	CASSSPGTGGFYEQYF
TRBV5-1	NA	14	TRBJ1-2	NA	TGCGCCAGTGCGAGGACAGCGCTTGACTATGGCTACACCTTC	CASARTALDYGYTF
TRBV5-1	NA	15	TRBJ2-7	TRBD2	TGCGCCAGCAGCTATGGGACTAGTTTCTCCTACGAGCAGTACTTC	CASSYGTSFSYEQYF